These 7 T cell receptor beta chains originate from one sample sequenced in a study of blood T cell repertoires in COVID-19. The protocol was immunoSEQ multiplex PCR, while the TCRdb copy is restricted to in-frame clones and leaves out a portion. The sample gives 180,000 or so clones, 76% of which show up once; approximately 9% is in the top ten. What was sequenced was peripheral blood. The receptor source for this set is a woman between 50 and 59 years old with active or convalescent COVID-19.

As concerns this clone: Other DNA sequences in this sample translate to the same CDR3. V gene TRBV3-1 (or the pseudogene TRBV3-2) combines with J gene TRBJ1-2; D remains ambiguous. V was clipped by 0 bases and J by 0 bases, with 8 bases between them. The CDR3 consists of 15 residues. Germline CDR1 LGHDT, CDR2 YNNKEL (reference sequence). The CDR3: CASSQDARANYGYTF. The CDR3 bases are TGTGCCAGCAGCCAAGATGCGAGGGCTAACTATGGCTACACCTTC.

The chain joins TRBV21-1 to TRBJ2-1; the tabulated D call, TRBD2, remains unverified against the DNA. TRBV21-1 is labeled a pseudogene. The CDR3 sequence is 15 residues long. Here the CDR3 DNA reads TGTGCCACCCAGCGTCGGCACAAGAACTACAATGAGCAGTTCTTC. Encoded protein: CATQRRHKNYNEQFF.

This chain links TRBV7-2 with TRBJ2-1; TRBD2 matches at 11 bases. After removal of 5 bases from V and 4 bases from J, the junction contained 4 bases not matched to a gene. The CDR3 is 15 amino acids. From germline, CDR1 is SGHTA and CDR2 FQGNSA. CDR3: CASSPLAGVYNEQFF. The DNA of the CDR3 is TGTGCCAGCAGCCCACTAGCGGGGGTATACAATGAGCAGTTCTTC.

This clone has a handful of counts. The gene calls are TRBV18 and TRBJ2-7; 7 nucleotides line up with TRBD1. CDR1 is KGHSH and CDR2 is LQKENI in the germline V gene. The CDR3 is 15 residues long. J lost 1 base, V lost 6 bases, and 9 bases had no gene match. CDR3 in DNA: TGTGCCAGCTCCTCCGGGACAGCGGATTCCTACGAGCAGTACTTC. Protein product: CASSSGTADSYEQYF.

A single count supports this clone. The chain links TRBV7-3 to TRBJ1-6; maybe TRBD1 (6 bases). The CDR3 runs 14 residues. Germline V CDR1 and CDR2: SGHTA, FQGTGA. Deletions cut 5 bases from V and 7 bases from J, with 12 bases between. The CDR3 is CASSIGGGNSPLHF. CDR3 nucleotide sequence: TGTGCCAGCAGCATAGGGGGGGGAAATTCACCCCTCCACTTT.

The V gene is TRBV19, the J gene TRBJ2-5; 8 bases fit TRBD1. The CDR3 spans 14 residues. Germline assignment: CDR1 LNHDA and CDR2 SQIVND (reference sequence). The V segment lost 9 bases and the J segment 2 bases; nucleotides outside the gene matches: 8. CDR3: CASEDRAGQETQYF. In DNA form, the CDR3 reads TGTGCCAGCGAGGACAGGGCCGGACAAGAGACCCAGTACTTC.

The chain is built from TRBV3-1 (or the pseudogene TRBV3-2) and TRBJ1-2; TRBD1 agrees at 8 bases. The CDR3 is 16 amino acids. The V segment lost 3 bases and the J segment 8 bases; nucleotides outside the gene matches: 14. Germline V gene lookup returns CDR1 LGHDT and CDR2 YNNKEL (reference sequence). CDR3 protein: CASSQDRGTGTGGYTF. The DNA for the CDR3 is TGTGCCAGCAGCCAGGATCGAGGGACAGGAACTGGGGGCTACACCTTC.